Following are 16 T cell receptor beta chains from one sample sequenced in a study of identical twins. TCRdb passed the 5' RACE reads through MiXCR, listing each CDR3 protein once. The profile shows a few hundred thousand distinct CDR3 sequences, less than 25% of them singletons. These records were also assigned to another study, of T cells expressing NK-cell markers.

The specimen was CD4+ T cells sorted from blood. The receptors were sampled from a woman under 30 in good health.

This clonotype was detected a few times. This rearrangement joins TRBV5-1 to TRBJ2-1, with 7 bases fitting TRBD2. With 7 bases clipped from V and 4 bases from J, the junction kept 11 bases outside the gene matches. The CDR3 is 15 amino acids. Germline assignment: CDR1 SGHRS and CDR2 YFSETQ. The CDR3 loop is CASSPRASGYNEQFF. CDR3 bases: TGCGCCAGCTCACCCCGGGCTAGCGGATACAATGAGCAGTTCTTC.

The chain is built from TRBV20-1 and TRBJ1-1; tentative D call: TRBD1 (5 bases). The V gene lost 4 bases and the J gene lost 8 bases, with 14 bases spanning the gap. Germline V gene sequence: CDR1 DFQATT, CDR2 SNEGSKA (reference sequence). The CDR3 spans 12 residues. The CDR3 reads CSATQSGQEAFF. The CDR3 DNA follows: TGCAGTGCTACACAATCCGGACAAGAAGCTTTCTTT.

This sequence joins TRBV3-1 and TRBJ2-4; no reliable D call. Between the trimmed V and J ends, which lost 3 bases and 3 bases, there was a span of 9 bases. Germline CDR1 LGHDT, CDR2 YNNKEL (reference sequence). The CDR3 extends over 14 amino acids. The CDR3 DNA follows: TGTGCCAGCAGCCACCAAAGTGGCAAAAACATTCAGTACTTC. This encodes CASSHQSGKNIQYF.

V usage is TRBV7-9 and J usage is TRBJ2-1; tentative D call: TRBD1 (6 bases). Trimming pared 1 base from V and 8 bases from J, leaving 12 bases between. CDR3 length: 14 residues. Germline V CDR1 and CDR2: SEHNR, FQNEAQ (reference sequence). This chain's CDR3 is CASSLDSTGDEQFF. In DNA form, the CDR3 reads TGTGCCAGCAGCTTAGATTCGACAGGAGATGAGCAGTTCTTC.

This clonotype appeared a few times. This rearrangement joins TRBV12-3 or TRBV12-4 to TRBJ2-1; no clear D. This CDR3 has 12 residues. Trimming took 1 base from V and 9 from J, leaving 7 bases between them. CDR3 residues: CASSLGSREQFF. CDR3 coding DNA: TGTGCCAGCAGTTTAGGGTCCCGTGAGCAGTTCTTC.

This clonotype was seen a few times. J is TRBJ2-5 and V is TRBV20-1; unclear D gene. V was clipped by 0 bases and J by 5 bases, with 19 bases between them. The CDR3 is made up of 16 amino acids. CDR1 and CDR2 from the germline V gene are DFQATT and SNEGSKA (reference sequence). The CDR3 spells CSARDPGRTARETQYF. In DNA form, the CDR3 reads TGCAGTGCTAGAGATCCGGGTAGGACCGCCCGCGAGACCCAGTACTTC.

The chain employs TRBV29-1 and TRBJ2-1; 10 bases match TRBD2. CDR3 length: 15 amino acids. Trimming removed 5 bases from V and 6 bases from J; junction bases left unmatched: 10. Germline lookup yields CDR1 SQVTM and CDR2 ANQGSEA. As DNA, the CDR3 is TGCAGCGTTCCCAGCGGGAGGGGGTGGTCCAATGAGCAGTTCTTC. It translates to CSVPSGRGWSNEQFF.

The gene calls are TRBV20-1 and TRBJ2-5; D gene unclear. V gave up 0 bases and J gave up 4 bases, with 12 bases separating them. The germline CDR1 and CDR2 sequences are DFQATT and SNEGSKA (reference sequence). The CDR3 length is 14 residues. The CDR3 coding sequence is TGCAGTGCTAGAGATCGTAAGCGAGGAGAGACCCAGTACTTC. It specifies CSARDRKRGETQYF.

The V call is TRBV7-8, the J call TRBJ1-1; no clear D. CDR1 SGHVS and CDR2 FQNEAQ come from the germline V gene. Trimming shortened V by 5 bases and J by 1 base, and 8 bases separated the two germline ends. This CDR3 comprises 13 residues. The CDR3 DNA reads as TGTGCCAGCAGCCCCCAGTGGAACACTGAAGCTTTCTTT. It encodes CASSPQWNTEAFF.

The chain carries TRBV12-3 or TRBV12-4 and TRBJ2-7; the match to TRBD2 covers 7 bases. J lost 3 bases, V lost 6 bases, and 8 bases had no gene match. CDR3 length equals 14 residues. The CDR3 DNA follows: TGTGCCAGCAGGTCTCGGGAGGAGGACTACGAGCAGTACTTC. It specifies CASRSREEDYEQYF.

This clonotype was observed a handful of times. The chain couples TRBV5-1 to TRBJ2-2; D ambiguous. The V and J ends lost 0 bases and 1 base respectively, with 10 bases between them. The V gene's germline CDR1 is SGHRS and CDR2 YFSETQ. CDR3 length: 16 amino acids. CDR3: CASSLDAPLNTGELFF. In DNA, the CDR3 is TGCGCCAGCAGCTTGGACGCACCCTTGAACACCGGGGAGCTGTTTTTT.

This clonotype qualifies as medium-sized. The V and J genes are TRBV7-2 and TRBJ1-2; 7 nucleotides match TRBD1. The CDR3 covers 14 residues. The junction had 7 bases not matched to a gene; V was cut back by 2 bases and J by 7 bases. The germline V gene encodes CDR1 SGHTA and CDR2 FQGNSA. CDR3: CASSLITGETGYTF. In DNA form, the CDR3 reads TGTGCCAGCAGCTTAATTACAGGGGAAACTGGCTACACCTTC.

In this sample, this clonotype turned up a few times. V and J are TRBV6-5 and TRBJ2-1; maybe TRBD2 (5 bases). The V gene's germline CDR1 is MNHEY and CDR2 SVGAGI. Trimming took 2 bases from V and 2 from J, leaving 10 bases between them. This CDR3 has 15 residues. The CDR3 DNA sequence: TGTGCCAGCAGTTACCGGGATCTAACCTACAATGAGCAGTTCTTC. It yields the protein CASSYRDLTYNEQFF.

V usage is TRBV12-3 or TRBV12-4 and J usage is TRBJ2-2, with 11 positions matching TRBD2. V was clipped by 5 bases and J by 7 bases; unmatched bases: 9. The CDR3 totals 16 residues. In nucleotides, the CDR3 is TGTGCCAGCAGTATCACTAGCGGGGGCTACTTCGGGGAGCTGTTTTTT. Translation gives CASSITSGGYFGELFF.

The rearrangement joins TRBV3-1 to TRBJ1-1; 7 nucleotides align to TRBD1. Germline lookup yields CDR1 LGHDT and CDR2 YNNKEL (reference sequence). V was pared by 1 base and J by 10 bases, with 3 bases of the junction left unmatched. The CDR3 totals 12 residues. The CDR3 DNA reads as TGTGCCAGCAGCCAAGGACAGGGAGCAGCTTTCTTT. This gives the protein CASSQGQGAAFF.

This chain connects TRBV20-1 to TRBJ2-7; D is unresolved. The V gene's germline CDR1 is DFQATT and CDR2 SNEGSKA (reference sequence). Deletions cut 3 bases from V and 3 bases from J, with 12 bases between. This CDR3 has 13 residues. CDR3 coding DNA: TGCAGTGCTAGTCTCGAGGACGTCTACGAGCAGTACTTC. Protein sequence: CSASLEDVYEQYF.